A selection of T cell receptor beta chains follows, all from one sample in a study of a mutant IDH1 vaccine in newly diagnosed glioma. The protocol was immunoSEQ multiplex PCR, while the TCRdb copy is restricted to in-frame clones and leaves out a portion. Of approximately 25,000 clones listed, approximately 80% are singletons. No antigens are known for them. Source: PBMCs, taken from a glioma patient whose treatment included an IDH1 peptide vaccine. These receptor sequences come from a young woman with glioma. CDR3s include the opening cysteine and the closing phenylalanine or tryptophan. A D gene is named only where the DNA matches it firmly.

v_call,d_call,j_call,cdr3_aa
TRBV19,-,TRBJ2-3,CASTWGSPSTDTQYF
TRBV2,-,TRBJ1-1,CARDTAEAFF
TRBV27,-,TRBJ1-2,CASSLRENYGYTF
TRBV28,-,TRBJ1-2,CASSLISGGYGYTF
TRBV2,-,TRBJ1-1,CASSEQVGSSAFF
TRBV2,-,TRBJ2-5,CASTDGGRVLVEETQYF
TRBV5-6,-,TRBJ2-1,CASSLGGADNEQFF
TRBV19,TRBD1,TRBJ1-1,CASKIAQGGFTEAFF
TRBV6-5,TRBD2,TRBJ2-7,CASSLGLDGDEQYF
TRBV6-1,-,TRBJ1-1,CASSEGGWNTEAFF
TRBV27,TRBD1,TRBJ2-7,CASSFSTGGVDEQYF
TRBV7-8,-,TRBJ2-7,CASSLESGGNDPSYEQYF
TRBV4-1,-,TRBJ2-1,CASSQTLGNNEQFF
TRBV7-9,TRBD1,TRBJ1-5,CASSSPGTGGNQPQHF
TRBV7-9,TRBD2,TRBJ2-1,CASLPSGRASVEQFF
TRBV4-2,-,TRBJ1-2,CASSHSGQTNYGYTF
TRBV6-4,-,TRBJ1-5,CASSEGAEQPQHF
TRBV25-1,-,TRBJ1-5,CASSESGLTVHGNQPQHF
TRBV7-8,TRBD1,TRBJ1-4,CASSSGTGQEKLFF
TRBV5-1,TRBD2,TRBJ2-5,CASSLGVGTIGTQYF
TRBV10-3,TRBD2,TRBJ2-2,CAISELAENTGELFF
TRBV10-3,-,TRBJ2-4,CAISDSGPGNIQYF
TRBV6-4,TRBD2,TRBJ2-1,CASSDVLAGHGEQFF
TRBV7-9,-,TRBJ2-1,CASSSSWGSYNEQFF
TRBV5-4,-,TRBJ1-6,CASSFSRDNSPLHF
TRBV12-5,TRBD1,TRBJ2-7,CASGSQGPDEQYF
TRBV4-1,-,TRBJ2-7,CASSPRPGEQYF
TRBV29-1,TRBD1,TRBJ2-5,CSGTNRGVAETQYF
TRBV10-3,-,TRBJ1-1,CAISESENTEAFF
TRBV2,-,TRBJ1-1,CASSEILLAGMNTEAFF
TRBV9,-,TRBJ1-5,CASSRDNLGVTQHF
TRBV10-3,-,TRBJ1-2,CAISESNRNYGYTF
TRBV6-5,-,TRBJ2-6,CASSRSSGANVLTF
TRBV2,-,TRBJ2-3,CASREWEEHTDTQYF
TRBV6-1,-,TRBJ2-5,CASSELGRETQYF
TRBV14,TRBD1,TRBJ2-5,CASSQGTGTGVVETQYF
TRBV7-9,-,TRBJ2-5,CASSPDGHNRETQYF
TRBV7-2,-,TRBJ1-3,CASSLKARTSGNTIYF
TRBV10-3,-,TRBJ2-6,CAISTSTLSGANVLTF
TRBV7-9,-,TRBJ1-1,CASSLNSGPRHVF
TRBV5-5,-,TRBJ1-2,CASSPYRESSYTF
TRBV6-5,-,TRBJ2-1,CASSYRSDAYNEQFF
TRBV2,TRBD1,TRBJ1-4,CASRTTGWGEKLFF
TRBV27,TRBD1,TRBJ2-2,CASSSTMDRSPGELFF
TRBV2,-,TRBJ2-2,CASTRPTSATGELFF
TRBV2,TRBD1,TRBJ1-2,CASTSGTGAFYGYTF
TRBV29-1,-,TRBJ2-7,CSVGDFSYEQYF
TRBV6-1,-,TRBJ1-4,CASRSFGMIEKLFF
TRBV11-1,-,TRBJ2-3,CASSFTLSGSGTDTQYF
TRBV14,-,TRBJ1-1,CASSPGREGSTEAFF
TRBV30,-,TRBJ1-4,CAWSFGRRAEKLFF
TRBV14,-,TRBJ1-3,CASSLYLSGNTIYF